The text below deals with one T cell receptor beta chain. The target antigen is unknown. Measured with immunoSEQ multiplex PCR; TCRdb has only the in-frame clones, and not every one. The repertoire holds under 20,000 clones, with approximately 91% as singletons. The data are from a study of T cells in localized non-small cell lung cancer. Overall study findings and caveats: Multi-region tumor sequencing was not done, so intratumor heterogeneity could not be excluded. It was uninvolved adjacent lung that showed the highest T cell clonality, exceeding tumor.

The material sequenced was peripheral blood, taken before any cancer treatment. The TCR sequence derives from a female donor of 60 years or more with stage III squamous cell lung carcinoma.

The DNA for the CDR3 is TGTGCCTGGAGTCGAACCCGGACCGGGGAGCTGTTTTTT. Translating gives CAWSRTRTGELFF. The V and J genes are TRBV30 and TRBJ2-2; D is undetermined. The CDR3 runs to 13 residues. Germline V gene data show CDR1 as GTSNPN and CDR2 as SVGIG (reference sequence). Trimming cost V 2 bases and J 5 bases, with 9 bases left between them.